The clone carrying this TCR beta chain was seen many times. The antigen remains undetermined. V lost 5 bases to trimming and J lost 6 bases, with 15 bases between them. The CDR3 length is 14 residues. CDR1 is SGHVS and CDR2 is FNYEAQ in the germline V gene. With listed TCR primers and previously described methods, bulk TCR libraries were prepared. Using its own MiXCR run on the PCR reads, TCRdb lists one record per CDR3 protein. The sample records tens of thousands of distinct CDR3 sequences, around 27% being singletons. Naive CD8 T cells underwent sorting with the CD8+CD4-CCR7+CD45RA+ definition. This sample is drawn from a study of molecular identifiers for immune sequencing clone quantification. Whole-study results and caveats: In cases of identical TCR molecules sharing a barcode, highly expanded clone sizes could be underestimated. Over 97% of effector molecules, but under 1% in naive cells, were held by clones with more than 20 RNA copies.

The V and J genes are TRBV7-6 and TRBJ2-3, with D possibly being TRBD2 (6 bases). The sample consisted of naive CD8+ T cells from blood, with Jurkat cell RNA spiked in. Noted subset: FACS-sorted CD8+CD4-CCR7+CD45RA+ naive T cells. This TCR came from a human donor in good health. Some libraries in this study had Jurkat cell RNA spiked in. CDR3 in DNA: TGTGCCAGCAGCCCCGAGACTAGAGGTGATACGCAGTATTTT. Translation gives CASSPETRGDTQYF.